This T cell receptor beta chain appears in the sequencing data of a study of T cell changes during pregnancy in multiple sclerosis. Method: immunoSEQ multiplex PCR; TCRdb's copy keeps in-frame clones and lacks some. The sample shows some 60,000 clones, approximately 90% of them seen only once. This CDR3 has 13 amino acids. Germline CDR1 is SNHLY and CDR2 is FYNNEI. Trimming took off 0 bases at V and 10 bases at J, with 10 bases between the two ends. The chain carries TRBV2 and TRBJ2-1; TRBD1 is a possible D gene (5 bases). Sequences were derived from peripheral blood, sampled in the second trimester of pregnancy. The receptor was isolated from a female donor with multiple sclerosis, enrolled in a pregnancy study. CDR3 nucleotide sequence: TGTGCCAGCAGTGAAGCAGGGGTTGGGGAGCAGTTCTTC. This sequence encodes CASSEAGVGEQFF.